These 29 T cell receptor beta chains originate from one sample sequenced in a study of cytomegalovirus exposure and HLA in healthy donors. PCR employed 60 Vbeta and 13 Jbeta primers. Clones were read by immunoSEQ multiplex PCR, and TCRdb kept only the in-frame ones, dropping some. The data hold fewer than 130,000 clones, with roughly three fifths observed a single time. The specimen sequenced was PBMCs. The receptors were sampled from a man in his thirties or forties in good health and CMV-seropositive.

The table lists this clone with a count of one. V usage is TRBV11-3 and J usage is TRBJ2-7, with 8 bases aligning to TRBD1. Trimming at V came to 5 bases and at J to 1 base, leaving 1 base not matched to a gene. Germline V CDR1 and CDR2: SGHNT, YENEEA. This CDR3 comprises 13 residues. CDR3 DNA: TGTGCCAGCAGCCGACAGGGGTCCTACGAGCAGTACTTC. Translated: CASSRQGSYEQYF.

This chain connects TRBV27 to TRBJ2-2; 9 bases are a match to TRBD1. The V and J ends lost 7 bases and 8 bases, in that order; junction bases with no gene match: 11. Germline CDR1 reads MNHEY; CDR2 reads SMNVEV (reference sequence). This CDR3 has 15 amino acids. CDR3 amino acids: CASTTTGGAVGELFF. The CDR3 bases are TGTGCCAGCACCACCACAGGGGGCGCGGTTGGGGAGCTGTTTTTT.

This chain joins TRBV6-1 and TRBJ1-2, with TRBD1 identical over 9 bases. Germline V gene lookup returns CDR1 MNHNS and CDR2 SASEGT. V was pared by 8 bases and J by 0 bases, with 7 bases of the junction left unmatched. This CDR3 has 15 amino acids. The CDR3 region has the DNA TGTGCCAGCGGCGACAGGGGGAGGACTAACTATGGCTACACCTTC. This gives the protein CASGDRGRTNYGYTF.

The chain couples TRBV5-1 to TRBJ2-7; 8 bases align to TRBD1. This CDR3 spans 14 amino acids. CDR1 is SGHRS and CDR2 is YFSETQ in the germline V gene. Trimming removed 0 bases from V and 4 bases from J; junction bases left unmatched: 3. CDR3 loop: CASSLGTGFYEQYF. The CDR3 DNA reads TGCGCCAGCAGCTTGGGGACAGGGTTTTACGAGCAGTACTTC.

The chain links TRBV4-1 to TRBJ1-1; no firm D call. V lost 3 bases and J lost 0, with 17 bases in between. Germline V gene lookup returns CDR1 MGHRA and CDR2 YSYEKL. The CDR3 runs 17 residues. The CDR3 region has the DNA TGCGCCAGCAGCCACTTAACTGGACTGGGGATGAACACTGAAGCTTTCTTT. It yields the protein CASSHLTGLGMNTEAFF.

The CDR3 sequence: CASSLLAGGPEQFF. CDR3 nucleotides: TGTGCCAGCAGTTTACTAGCGGGGGGGCCTGAGCAGTTCTTC. The chain recombines TRBV27 with TRBJ2-1; TRBD2 agrees at 12 bases. With V trimmed by 2 bases and J by 9 bases, 2 bases remained unmatched. From germline, CDR1 is MNHEY and CDR2 SMNVEV (reference sequence). CDR3 length equals 14 residues.

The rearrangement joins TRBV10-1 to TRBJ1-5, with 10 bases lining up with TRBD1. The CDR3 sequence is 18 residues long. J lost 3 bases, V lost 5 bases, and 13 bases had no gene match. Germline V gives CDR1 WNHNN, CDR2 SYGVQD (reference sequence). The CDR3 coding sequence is TGCGCCAGCAGTACTGAGACAGGGGGCGATAAGAACAATCAGCCCCAGCATTTT. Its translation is CASSTETGGDKNNQPQHF.

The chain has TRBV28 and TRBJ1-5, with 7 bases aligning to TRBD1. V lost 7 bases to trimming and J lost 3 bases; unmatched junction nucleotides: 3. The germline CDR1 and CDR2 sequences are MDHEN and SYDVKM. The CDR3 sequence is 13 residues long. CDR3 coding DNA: TGTGCCAGCACGACAGGGCCCAATCAGCCCCAGCATTTT. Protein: CASTTGPNQPQHF.

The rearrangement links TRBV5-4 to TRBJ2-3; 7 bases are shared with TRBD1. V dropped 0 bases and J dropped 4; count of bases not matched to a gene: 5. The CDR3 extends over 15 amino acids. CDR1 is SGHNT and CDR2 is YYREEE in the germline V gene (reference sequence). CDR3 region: CASSLGQGEADTQYF. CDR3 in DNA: TGTGCCAGCAGCTTGGGACAGGGCGAAGCAGATACGCAGTATTTT.

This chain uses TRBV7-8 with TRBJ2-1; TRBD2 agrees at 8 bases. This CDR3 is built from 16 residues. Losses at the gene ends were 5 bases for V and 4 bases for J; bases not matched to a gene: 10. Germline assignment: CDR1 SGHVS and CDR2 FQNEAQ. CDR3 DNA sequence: TGTGCCAGCAGCATCCTTAGCGGGATTATGTACAATGAGCAGTTCTTC. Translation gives CASSILSGIMYNEQFF.

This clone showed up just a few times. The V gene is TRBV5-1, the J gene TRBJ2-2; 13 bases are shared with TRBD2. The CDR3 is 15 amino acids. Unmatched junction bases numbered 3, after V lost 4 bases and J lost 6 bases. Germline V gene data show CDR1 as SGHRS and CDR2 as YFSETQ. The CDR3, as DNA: TGCGCCAGCAGCCCCGGGACTAGCGGGGCCGGGGAGCTGTTTTTT. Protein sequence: CASSPGTSGAGELFF.

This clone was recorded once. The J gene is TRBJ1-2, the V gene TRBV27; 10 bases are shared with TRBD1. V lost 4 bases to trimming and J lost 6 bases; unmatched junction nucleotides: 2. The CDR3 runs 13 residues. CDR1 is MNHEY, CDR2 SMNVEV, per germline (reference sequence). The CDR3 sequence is CASSSGTGDGYTF. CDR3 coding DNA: TGTGCCAGCAGTTCCGGGACAGGGGATGGCTACACCTTC.

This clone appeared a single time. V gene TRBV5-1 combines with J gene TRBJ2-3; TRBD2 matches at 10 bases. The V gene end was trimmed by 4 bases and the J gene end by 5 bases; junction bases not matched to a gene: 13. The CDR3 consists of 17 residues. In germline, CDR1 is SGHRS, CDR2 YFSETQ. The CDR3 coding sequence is TGCGCCAGCAGCCTGACCCTAGCTAGCGGGGGAGGAGATACGCAGTATTTT. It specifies CASSLTLASGGGDTQYF.

The CDR3 region is CASSPLAGSGYNEQFF. The CDR3 DNA sequence: TGTGCCAGCAGCCCGTTAGCGGGGTCGGGCTACAATGAGCAGTTCTTC. The chain joins TRBV7-6 to TRBJ2-1; the match to TRBD2 covers 8 bases. CDR3 length: 16 amino acids. The V and J ends lost 5 bases and 3 bases, in that order; junction bases with no gene match: 9. In germline, CDR1 is SGHVS, CDR2 FNYEAQ. Using reference TRBV7-6 and TRBJ2-1 for the parts outside the CDR3, the full variable domain is GAGVSQSPRYKVTKRGQDVALRCDPISGHVSLYWYRQALGQGPEFLTYFNYEAQQDKSGLPNDRFSAERPEGSISTLTIQRTEQRDSAMYRCASSPLAGSGYNEQFFGPGTRLTVL.

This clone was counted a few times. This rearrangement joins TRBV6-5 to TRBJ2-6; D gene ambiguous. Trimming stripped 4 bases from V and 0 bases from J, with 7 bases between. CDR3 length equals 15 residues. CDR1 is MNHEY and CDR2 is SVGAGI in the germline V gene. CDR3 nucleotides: TGTGCCAGCAGTTCACAGAGCTCTGGGGCCAACGTCCTGACTTTC. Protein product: CASSSQSSGANVLTF.

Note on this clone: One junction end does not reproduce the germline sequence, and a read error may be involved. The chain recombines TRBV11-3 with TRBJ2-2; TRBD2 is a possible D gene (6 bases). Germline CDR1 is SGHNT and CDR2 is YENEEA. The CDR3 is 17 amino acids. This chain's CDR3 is CASSLGWEDKNAGELFF. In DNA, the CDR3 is TGTGCCAGCAGCTTAGGTTGGGAGGACAAGAACGCCGGGGAGCTGTTTTTT.

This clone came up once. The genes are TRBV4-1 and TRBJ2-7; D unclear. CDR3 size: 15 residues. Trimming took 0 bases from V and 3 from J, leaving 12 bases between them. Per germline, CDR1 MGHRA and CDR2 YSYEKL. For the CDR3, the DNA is TGCGCCAGCAGCCAAGAGGCAGGCTGGTACTACGAGCAGTACTTC. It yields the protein CASSQEAGWYYEQYF.

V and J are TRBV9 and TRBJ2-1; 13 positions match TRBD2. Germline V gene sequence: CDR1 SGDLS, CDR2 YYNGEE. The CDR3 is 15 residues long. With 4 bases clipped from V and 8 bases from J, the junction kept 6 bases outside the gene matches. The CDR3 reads CASSQTSGGADEQFF. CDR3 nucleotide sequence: TGTGCCAGCAGCCAAACTAGCGGGGGGGCCGATGAGCAGTTCTTC. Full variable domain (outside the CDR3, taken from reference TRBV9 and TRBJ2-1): DSGVTQTPKHLITATGQRVTLRCSPRSGDLSVYWYQQSLDQGLQFLIQYYNGEERAKGNILERFSAQQFPDLHSELNLSSLELGDSALYFCASSQTSGGADEQFFGPGTRLTVL.

CDR3 sequence reads: CASSFVQGPTEAFF. CDR3 sequence (DNA): TGTGCCAGCAGCTTTGTACAGGGCCCCACTGAAGCTTTCTTT. The chain uses TRBV7-9 and TRBJ1-1; tentatively, D is TRBD1 (6 bases). The CDR3 has 14 amino acids. CDR1 is SEHNR, CDR2 FQNEAQ, per germline (reference sequence). The V end was cut by 3 bases, the J end by 4 bases, with 12 bases between. Full variable domain (outside the CDR3, taken from reference TRBV7-9 and TRBJ1-1): DTGVSQNPRHKITKRGQNVTFRCDPISEHNRLYWYRQTLGQGPEFLTYFQNEAQLEKSRLLSDRFSAERPKGSFSTLEIQRTEQGDSAMYLCASSFVQGPTEAFFGQGTRLTVV.

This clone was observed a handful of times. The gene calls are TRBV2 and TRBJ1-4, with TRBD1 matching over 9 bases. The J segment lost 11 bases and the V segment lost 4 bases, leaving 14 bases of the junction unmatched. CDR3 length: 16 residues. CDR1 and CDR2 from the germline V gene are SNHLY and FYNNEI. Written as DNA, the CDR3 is TGTGCCAGCAGTGTTTTACCGGGACAGGGAGTAGTGAAACTGTTTTTT. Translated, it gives CASSVLPGQGVVKLFF.

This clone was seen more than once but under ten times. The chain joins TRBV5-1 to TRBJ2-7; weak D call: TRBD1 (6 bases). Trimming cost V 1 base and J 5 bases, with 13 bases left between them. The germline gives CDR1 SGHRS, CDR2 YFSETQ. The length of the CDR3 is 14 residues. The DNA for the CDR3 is TGCGCCAGCAGCTTGATGCAGGGGCGAAACGAGCAGTACTTC. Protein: CASSLMQGRNEQYF.

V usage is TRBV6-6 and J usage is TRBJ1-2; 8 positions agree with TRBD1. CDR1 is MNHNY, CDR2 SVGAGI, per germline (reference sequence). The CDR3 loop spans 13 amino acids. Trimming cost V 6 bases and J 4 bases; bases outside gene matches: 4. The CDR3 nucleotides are TGTGCCAGCAGGGCAGGGGGCGTCTATGGCTACACCTTC. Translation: CASRAGGVYGYTF.

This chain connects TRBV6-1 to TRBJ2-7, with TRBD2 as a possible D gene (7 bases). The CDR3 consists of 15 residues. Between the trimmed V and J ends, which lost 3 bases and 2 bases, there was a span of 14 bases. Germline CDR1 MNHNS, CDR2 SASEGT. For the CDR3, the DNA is TGTGCCAGCAGTGAGTGGCGGGGGCTACCCTACGAGCAGTACTTC. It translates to CASSEWRGLPYEQYF.

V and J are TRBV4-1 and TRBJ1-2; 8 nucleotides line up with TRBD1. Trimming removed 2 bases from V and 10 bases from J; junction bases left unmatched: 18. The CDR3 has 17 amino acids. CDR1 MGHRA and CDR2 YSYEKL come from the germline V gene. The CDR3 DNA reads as TGCGCCAGCAGCCAACCTGGACAGGGCAAACAAATGGATGTCTACACCTTC. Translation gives CASSQPGQGKQMDVYTF.

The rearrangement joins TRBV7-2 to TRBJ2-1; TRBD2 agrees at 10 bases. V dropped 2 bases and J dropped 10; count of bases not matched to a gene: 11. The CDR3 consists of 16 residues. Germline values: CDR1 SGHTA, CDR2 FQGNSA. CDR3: CASSLTNSGGLIEQFF. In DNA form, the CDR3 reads TGTGCCAGCAGCTTAACGAATAGCGGGGGGTTAATAGAGCAGTTCTTC. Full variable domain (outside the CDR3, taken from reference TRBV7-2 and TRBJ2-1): GAGVSQSPSNKVTEKGKDVELRCDPISGHTALYWYRQSLGQGLEFLIYFQGNSAPDKSGLPSDRFSAERTGGSVSTLTIQRTQQEDSAVYLCASSLTNSGGLIEQFFGPGTRLTVL.

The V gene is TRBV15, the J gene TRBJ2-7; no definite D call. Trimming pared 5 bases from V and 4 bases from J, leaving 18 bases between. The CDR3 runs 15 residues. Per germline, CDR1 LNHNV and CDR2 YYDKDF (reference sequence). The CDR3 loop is CATSFSRVLLYEQYF. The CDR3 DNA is TGTGCCACCAGCTTCTCCCGGGTCCTTCTGTACGAGCAGTACTTC.

CDR3 bases: TGTGCCAGCTCCCCCGCAGGAGAGACCCAGTACTTC. It is translated as CASSPAGETQYF. This chain connects TRBV18 to TRBJ2-5; no clear D. This CDR3 contains 12 residues. The V and J ends lost 6 bases and 4 bases respectively, with 9 bases between them. Germline CDR1 KGHSH, CDR2 LQKENI. Full variable domain (outside the CDR3, taken from reference TRBV18 and TRBJ2-5): NAGVMQNPRHLVRRRGQEARLRCSPMKGHSHVYWYRQLPEEGLKFMVYLQKENIIDESGMPKERFSAEFPKEGPSILRIQQVVRGDSAAYFCASSPAGETQYFGPGTRLLVL.

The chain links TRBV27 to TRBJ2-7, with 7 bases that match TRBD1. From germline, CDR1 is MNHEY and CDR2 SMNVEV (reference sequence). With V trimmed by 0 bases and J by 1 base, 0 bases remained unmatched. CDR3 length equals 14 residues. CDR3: CASSLSGQSYEQYF. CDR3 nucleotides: TGTGCCAGCAGTTTATCGGGACAGTCCTACGAGCAGTACTTC.

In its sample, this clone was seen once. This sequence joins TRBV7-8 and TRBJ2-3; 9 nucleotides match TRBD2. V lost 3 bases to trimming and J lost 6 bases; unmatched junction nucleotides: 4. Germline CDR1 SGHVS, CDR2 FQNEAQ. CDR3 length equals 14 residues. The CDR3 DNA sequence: TGTGCCAGCAGCTTTAGCGGGGGTTTGGATACGCAGTATTTT. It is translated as CASSFSGGLDTQYF. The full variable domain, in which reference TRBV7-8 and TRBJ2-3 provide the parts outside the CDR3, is GAGVSQSPRYKVAKRGQDVALRCDPISGHVSLFWYQQALGQGPEFLTYFQNEAQLDKSGLPSDRFFAERPEGSVSTLKIQRTQQEDSAVYLCASSFSGGLDTQYFGPGTRLTVL.